This TCR beta chain was documented in a study of cytomegalovirus exposure and HLA in healthy donors. Germline V CDR1 and CDR2: MDHEN, SYDVKM. This CDR3 has 15 amino acids. Germline trimming cut 4 bases from V and 5 bases from J; bases unmatched to any gene: 8. Study-level points and caveats: A list of approximately 160 TCR beta chains associated with cytomegalovirus was given. The tendency of first-cohort TCR clusters to co-occur in the 120 or so validation repertoires was identified by a subsequent analysis. Cytomegalovirus status was reportedly diagnosed by the classifier with high specificity and sensitivity.

Generated by immunoSEQ multiplex PCR, the TCRdb table keeps only in-frame clones and is missing some. There are 100,000 to 150,000 clones in the sample; roughly 87% occur only once, and less than 1.5% lies in the top ten. On this clone itself: Its antigen remains unidentified.

Among the roughly 120 subjects of the validation cohort, separate from the 666-subject first cohort, were the donors. Material: PBMCs. The rearrangement links TRBV28 to TRBJ1-2; 9 nucleotides line up with TRBD1. The origin of this receptor is a woman aged 18-29 years in good health and CMV-seronegative. The CDR3 region has the DNA TGTGCCAGCAGTTCCCCCCCGGGACAGGGTTATGGCTACACCTTC. This translates into CASSSPPGQGYGYTF.